Following are 21 T cell receptor beta chains from one sample sequenced in a study of beta chain features in type 1 diabetes listed by TCRdb under 2018. Library preparation used the immunoSEQ multiplex PCR assay. The entire amount of isolated RNA was reverse transcribed using the High Capacity cDNA Reverse Transcription Kit, so the sequenced TCRB transcripts were expressed ones. TCRdb obtained this table from immuneACCESS and retained in-frame rearrangements with V and J assigned. These tables miss some clones; where compared with another copy, unresolved V genes account for less than half of the shortfall, and the remainder is unexplained. This sample gives 250,000 to 300,000 clones in total; 8% of them show up just once. The top ten clones comprise more than 1% of the sample. The specimen was central memory CD4+ T cells from blood. These receptors all come from a woman younger than 35 in good health.

This clone was recorded at least ten times. The chain joins TRBV6-6 to TRBJ2-7; 9 nucleotides line up with TRBD1. The germline gives CDR1 MNHNY, CDR2 SVGAGI (reference sequence). J was trimmed by 6 bases and V by 6 bases; bases with no gene match: 6. The CDR3 sequence is 13 residues long. CDR3 nucleotide sequence: TGTGCCAGCAGACTACAGGGGGCGAGCGAGCAGTACTTC. Residues: CASRLQGASEQYF.

This clone was seen more than once but under ten times. The chain links TRBV18 to TRBJ2-1; 9 nucleotides align to TRBD1. V lost 4 bases to trimming and J lost 1 base; unmatched junction nucleotides: 2. Looked up from germline, CDR1 is KGHSH and CDR2 is LQKENI. This CDR3 region has 15 residues. CDR3 region: CASSLGQGSYNEQFF. The CDR3 DNA reads as TGTGCCAGCTCACTCGGACAGGGGTCCTACAATGAGCAGTTCTTC.

A note on this clone: Other nucleotide sequences from this sample produce the same CDR3. The chain links TRBV30 to TRBJ1-5; D possibly corresponds to TRBD1 (6 bases). This CDR3 is 14 amino acids long. Per the germline V gene, CDR1 is GTSNPN and CDR2 is SVGIG (reference sequence). V lost 0 bases and J lost 2, with 8 bases in between. The CDR3 loop is CAWSVQGGNQPQHF. The CDR3 DNA follows: TGTGCCTGGAGTGTACAGGGTGGCAATCAGCCCCAGCATTTT.

V is TRBV6-6 and J is TRBJ2-5; the D gene is possibly TRBD2 (6 bases). Per the germline V gene, CDR1 is MNHNY and CDR2 is SVGAGI (reference sequence). V was pared by 6 bases and J by 3 bases, with 17 bases between. The CDR3 extends over 15 amino acids. This CDR3 is CASRSQRGGEETQYF. The DNA for the CDR3 is TGTGCCAGCAGAAGCCAAAGGGGAGGCGAAGAGACCCAGTACTTC.

On this clone: One end of the junction does not line up with germline, which may come from a read error. Other DNA sequences in the sample encode the same CDR3. This rearrangement joins TRBV19 to TRBJ1-2; perhaps TRBD1 as D (5 bases). The CDR3 has 15 amino acids. From germline, CDR1 is LNHDA and CDR2 SQIVND (reference sequence). This CDR3 is CASSIESVLKRGYTF. DNA of the CDR3: TGTGCCAGTAGTATCGAGTCGGTCCTAAAGAGGGGCTACACTTTC.

V usage is TRBV30 and J usage is TRBJ2-5; 9 nucleotides line up with TRBD1. CDR3 length: 14 amino acids. Unmatched junction bases numbered 15, after V lost 3 bases and J lost 13 bases. Germline V CDR1 and CDR2: GTSNPN, SVGIG (reference sequence). The CDR3 DNA follows: TGTGCCTGGAGCACCCGGGACAGGGTTGGGCCGAGGTACTTC. It specifies CAWSTRDRVGPRYF.

The chain couples TRBV27 to TRBJ2-3, with D maybe TRBD2 (7 bases). The V end lost 1 base, the J end lost 5 bases, and 13 bases lay between the germline ends. CDR1 and CDR2 (germline): MNHEY, SMNVEV (reference sequence). The length of the CDR3 is 15 residues. The CDR3 nucleotides read TGTGCCAGCAGTTTATTGGGGGGGCAGGGAGATACGCAGTATTTT. Its protein is CASSLLGGQGDTQYF.

With respect to this clone: At one of its ends the junction is not consistent with the germline gene, which may arise from a read error. J is TRBJ2-6 and V is TRBV10-3, with TRBD1 as a possible D gene (6 bases). Germline CDR1 is ENHRY and CDR2 is SYGVKD. The CDR3 is 16 amino acids. CDR3 amino acids: CASSYGQGTGANVLTF. In nucleotides, the CDR3 is TGTGCCAGCAGTTACGGGCAGGGGACTGGGGCCAACGTCCTGACTTTC.

V is TRBV6-4 and J is TRBJ2-1; D unclear. Germline V lookup: CDR1 MRHNA, CDR2 SNTAGT. The V and J ends lost 6 bases and 6 bases respectively, with 12 bases between them. CDR3 length equals 13 residues. The CDR3 region has the DNA TGTGCCAGCAGCGTTAATGTGGGCAATGAGCAGTTCTTC. The encoded protein is CASSVNVGNEQFF.

This chain joins TRBV14 and TRBJ2-7, with D possibly being TRBD1 (6 bases). In germline, CDR1 is SGHDN, CDR2 FVKESK. The V and J ends lost 0 bases and 8 bases respectively, with 20 bases between them. The CDR3 length is 16 residues. CDR3 coding DNA: TGTGCCAGCAGCCAAGATACGGCAGGGGCCTTTCCCAAGCAGTACTTC. Translating it yields CASSQDTAGAFPKQYF.

This clone was seen a few times. The chain links TRBV2 to TRBJ2-3, with D maybe TRBD1 (6 bases). Trimming left V 8 bases short and J 3 bases short, with 18 bases between. This CDR3 is built from 15 residues. From germline, CDR1 is SNHLY and CDR2 FYNNEI. The CDR3 spells CASGPRGFVTDTQYF. The CDR3 bases are TGTGCCAGCGGACCTAGGGGGTTTGTGACAGATACGCAGTATTTT.

This clone was seen ten or more times. The chain has TRBV5-4 and TRBJ2-1; tentatively, D is TRBD1 or TRBD2 (6 bases each). Germline V gene data show CDR1 as SGHNT and CDR2 as YYREEE (reference sequence). This CDR3 region has 17 residues. V gave up 0 bases and J gave up 6 bases, with 19 bases separating them. The chain's CDR3 is CASSLAGAGHGFNEQFF. The CDR3 region has the DNA TGTGCCAGCAGCTTGGCAGGTGCGGGACACGGATTCAATGAGCAGTTCTTC.

This chain connects TRBV2 to TRBJ2-5, with 7 positions matching TRBD1. The CDR3 is 15 amino acids. After removal of 4 bases from V and 5 bases from J, the junction contained 10 bases not matched to a gene. Germline V gene sequence: CDR1 SNHLY, CDR2 FYNNEI. CDR3: CASSGTGSNRETQYF. The DNA for the CDR3 is TGTGCCAGCAGTGGGACAGGAAGCAATCGGGAGACCCAGTACTTC.

This clone was observed many times. The chain joins TRBV7-9 to TRBJ1-1; D gene ambiguous. Germline CDR1 is SEHNR and CDR2 is FQNEAQ (reference sequence). Trimming left V 5 bases short and J 0 bases short, with 7 bases between. The CDR3 spans 13 residues. CDR3 amino acids: CASSPEMNTEAFF. The CDR3 DNA reads as TGTGCCAGCAGCCCGGAGATGAACACTGAAGCTTTCTTT.

This clone came up a few times. This chain joins TRBV19 and TRBJ1-2, with D possibly being TRBD1 (5 bases). V shed 0 bases and J shed 4 bases, with 6 bases lying between them. CDR1 and CDR2 (germline): LNHDA, SQIVND (reference sequence). The CDR3 is 13 residues long. Written as DNA, the CDR3 is TGTGCCAGTAGTATAGAGGGGACCTATGGCTACACCTTC. The encoded protein is CASSIEGTYGYTF.

This clone appeared a few times. Other DNA sequences of this sample code for an identical CDR3. The chain uses TRBV7-3 and TRBJ2-5, with D hard to call. From germline, CDR1 is SGHTA and CDR2 FQGTGA. Trimming cost V 2 bases and J 5 bases, with 12 bases left between them. The CDR3 has 14 amino acids. The CDR3 sequence is CASSLSGRGETQYF. CDR3 bases: TGTGCCAGCAGCTTATCAGGCCGCGGTGAGACCCAGTACTTC. The complete variable domain, with remaining parts taken from reference TRBV7-3 and TRBJ2-5, reads GAGVSQTPSNKVTEKGKYVELRCDPISGHTALYWYRQSLGQGPEFLIYFQGTGAADDSGLPNDRFFAVRPEGSVSTLKIQRTERGDSAVYLCASSLSGRGETQYFGPGTRLLVL.

The chain uses TRBV7-6 and TRBJ1-4; the match to TRBD1 covers 7 bases. Per the germline V gene, CDR1 is SGHVS and CDR2 is FNYEAQ. The ends lost 5 bases at V and 11 bases at J; junction bases unmatched: 14. The CDR3 length is 15 residues. This chain's CDR3 is CASSARGQANGKLFF. CDR3 in DNA: TGTGCCAGCAGCGCAAGAGGACAGGCTAATGGGAAACTGTTTTTT.

This chain uses TRBV9 with TRBJ2-7; possibly TRBD2 for D (6 bases). This CDR3 has 13 residues. V lost 3 bases and J lost 4, with 11 bases in between. Germline values: CDR1 SGDLS, CDR2 YYNGEE. The CDR3: CASSAGELYEQYF. In DNA form, the CDR3 reads TGTGCCAGCAGCGCGGGAGAGTTATACGAGCAGTACTTC.

This clone was observed a few times. This chain connects TRBV6-5 to TRBJ2-7; D remains unclear. Germline CDR1 and CDR2: MNHEY and SVGAGI. The V end was cut by 4 bases, the J end by 3 bases, with 10 bases between. The CDR3 extends over 13 amino acids. Here the CDR3 reads CASSCKGLYEQYV. The DNA of the CDR3 is TGTGCCAGCAGTTGTAAAGGCCTCTACGAGCAGTACGTC.

This clone occurred a few times. This chain links TRBV2 with TRBJ1-6; D ambiguous. Between the trimmed V and J ends, which lost 3 bases and 6 bases, there was a span of 15 bases. CDR3 length: 16 residues. CDR1 and CDR2 from the germline V gene are SNHLY and FYNNEI. The CDR3 reads CASSDQAARGNSPLHF. In nucleotides, the CDR3 is TGTGCCAGCAGTGACCAGGCCGCACGGGGTAATTCACCCCTCCACTTT. The complete variable domain, with remaining parts taken from reference TRBV2 and TRBJ1-6, reads EPEVTQTPSHQVTQMGQEVILRCVPISNHLYFYWYRQILGQKVEFLVSFYNNEISEKSEIFDDQFSVERPDGSNFTLKIRSTKLEDSAMYFCASSDQAARGNSPLHFGNGTRLTVT.

The chain combines TRBV5-4 with TRBJ2-1, with 9 bases lining up with TRBD2. Germline V CDR1 and CDR2: SGHNT, YYREEE (reference sequence). V was pared by 5 bases and J by 7 bases, with 7 bases of the junction left unmatched. The CDR3 sequence is 14 residues long. CDR3 amino acids: CASSGGLAVNEQFF. For the CDR3, the DNA is TGTGCCAGCAGTGGGGGACTAGCTGTAAATGAGCAGTTCTTC.